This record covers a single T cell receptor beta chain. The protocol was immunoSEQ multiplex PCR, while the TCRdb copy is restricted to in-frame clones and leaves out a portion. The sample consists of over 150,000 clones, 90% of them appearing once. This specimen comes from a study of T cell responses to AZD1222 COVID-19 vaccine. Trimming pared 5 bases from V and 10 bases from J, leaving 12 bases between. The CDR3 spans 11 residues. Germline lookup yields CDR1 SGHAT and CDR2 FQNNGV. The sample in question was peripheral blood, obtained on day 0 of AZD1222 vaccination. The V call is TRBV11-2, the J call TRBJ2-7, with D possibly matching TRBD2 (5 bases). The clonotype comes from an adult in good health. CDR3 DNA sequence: TGTGCCAGCAGCATAGGACTGCAACAGTACTTC. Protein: CASSIGLQQYF.